A single sample gave rise to the 24 T cell receptor beta chains below, sequenced in a study of cytomegalovirus exposure and HLA in healthy donors. PCR amplification relied on 60 Vbeta primers (plus 13 Jbeta primers). Only in-frame clones appear in the TCRdb table, and some are missing; sequencing was by immunoSEQ multiplex PCR. The profile covers approximately 160,000 clones, with around 79% appearing a single time and about 0.66% taken by the ten largest. The sequenced sample was PBMCs. The source is a male donor in good health and CMV-seronegative.

The DNA for the CDR3 is TGTGCCAGCAGTCCACAGGGACAGGTGGATCAGCCCCAGCATTTT. Amino acids: CASSPQGQVDQPQHF. This chain uses TRBV27 with TRBJ1-5, with 8 bases fitting TRBD1. Germline CDR1 reads MNHEY; CDR2 reads SMNVEV (reference sequence). The CDR3 is 15 residues long. Losses at the gene ends were 5 bases for V and 5 bases for J; bases not matched to a gene: 8.

The chain employs TRBV19 and TRBJ1-2; 10 bases are shared with TRBD1. V shed 5 bases and J 2 bases; nucleotides not matched to a gene: 2. The length of the CDR3 is 14 residues. Germline CDR1 reads LNHDA; CDR2 reads SQIVND (reference sequence). The CDR3 protein is CASSLTGGNYGYTF. The CDR3 coding sequence is TGTGCCAGTAGTTTGACAGGGGGCAACTATGGCTACACCTTC.

The V call is TRBV30, the J call TRBJ1-1, with TRBD1 as a possible D gene (5 bases). There are 13 residues in the CDR3. CDR1 is GTSNPN and CDR2 is SVGIG in the germline V gene (reference sequence). Trimming cost V 0 bases and J 3 bases, with 8 bases left between them. DNA for the CDR3: TGTGCCTGGAGTGTACAAGGGGACACTGAAGCTTTCTTT. Translation: CAWSVQGDTEAFF.

V gene TRBV7-6 combines with J gene TRBJ2-5; TRBD2 aligns across 9 bases. The CDR3 is made up of 14 amino acids. Germline assignment: CDR1 SGHVS and CDR2 FNYEAQ. V gave up 8 bases and J gave up 1 base; unmatched junction bases: 5. Here the CDR3 reads CASGAGGFQETQYF. The CDR3 DNA reads as TGTGCCAGCGGAGCGGGGGGCTTCCAAGAGACCCAGTACTTC. Filled out from reference TRBV7-6 and TRBJ2-5, the complete variable domain reads GAGVSQSPRYKVTKRGQDVALRCDPISGHVSLYWYRQALGQGPEFLTYFNYEAQQDKSGLPNDRFSAERPEGSISTLTIQRTEQRDSAMYRCASGAGGFQETQYFGPGTRLLVL.

This clone was counted a single time. The rearrangement uses TRBV9 and TRBJ2-2; 11 bases line up with TRBD1. The CDR3 is made up of 14 amino acids. J was trimmed by 6 bases and V by 3 bases; bases with no gene match: 1. CDR1 is SGDLS and CDR2 is YYNGEE in the germline V gene. As DNA, the CDR3 is TGTGCCAGCAGCGCGGGACAGGGGGCCGGGGAGCTGTTTTTT. Encoded protein: CASSAGQGAGELFF.

The chain carries TRBV5-1 and TRBJ1-4; 10 nucleotides agree with TRBD1. CDR1 SGHRS and CDR2 YFSETQ come from the germline V gene. V trimming: 4 bases; J trimming: 4 bases; junction bases outside the gene matches: 10. This CDR3 spans 17 amino acids. As DNA, the CDR3 is TGCGCCAGCAGCCTAGCGGACAGGGGGAATTATAATGAAAAACTGTTTTTT. Protein: CASSLADRGNYNEKLFF.

This chain joins TRBV5-8 and TRBJ2-1; 10 positions agree with TRBD1. Germline V gene sequence: CDR1 SGHTS, CDR2 YDEGEE. The CDR3 is 14 amino acids. Trimming cost V 2 bases and J 8 bases; bases outside gene matches: 4. The CDR3 loop reads CASSFGQGGDEQFF. CDR3 nucleotides: TGTGCCAGCAGCTTCGGACAGGGGGGCGATGAGCAGTTCTTC.

The V gene is TRBV18, the J gene TRBJ1-5; D gene uncertain. The CDR3 spans 16 residues. Per the germline V gene, CDR1 is KGHSH and CDR2 is LQKENI. V lost 3 bases, J lost 4 bases, and 16 bases lay in between. The CDR3 nucleotides read TGTGCCAGCTCACCCAGTCCCTCGGGAGGTAATCAGCCCCAGCATTTT. It codes for CASSPSPSGGNQPQHF.

V is TRBV27 and J is TRBJ2-2, with 11 nucleotides matching TRBD2. V was pared by 6 bases and J by 8 bases, with 8 bases of the junction left unmatched. This CDR3 spans 15 amino acids. Germline-derived CDR1 and CDR2 are MNHEY and SMNVEV (reference sequence). The CDR3 spells CASRIAGGRGGELFF. The CDR3 coding sequence is TGTGCCAGCAGGATAGCGGGAGGGCGAGGTGGGGAGCTGTTTTTT.

The J gene is TRBJ2-7, the V gene TRBV19, with D possibly TRBD2 on 5 matching bases. The ends were cut back, 6 bases at V and 2 bases at J, with 11 bases in the middle. The CDR3 consists of 13 residues. Germline CDR1 and CDR2: LNHDA and SQIVND (reference sequence). CDR3 DNA: TGTGCCAGTAGCCTCGGGCGGGCCTACGAGCAGTACTTC. It is translated as CASSLGRAYEQYF.

The chain employs TRBV27 and TRBJ1-1; 8 nucleotides match TRBD1. This CDR3 spans 14 amino acids. Germline lookup yields CDR1 MNHEY and CDR2 SMNVEV (reference sequence). V shed 2 bases, J shed 4 bases, and the junction held 3 bases outside the gene matches. CDR3 bases: TGTGCCAGCAGTTTACAAACAGGGGGCACTGAAGCTTTCTTT. It codes for CASSLQTGGTEAFF.

The chain links TRBV6-6 to TRBJ1-1; 8 bases agree with TRBD1. The V and J ends lost 6 bases and 5 bases, in that order; junction bases with no gene match: 11. The CDR3 length is 15 residues. The germline V gene has CDR1 MNHNY and CDR2 SVGAGI (reference sequence). CDR3 sequence (DNA): TGTGCCAGCAGCTCGACAGGGGAGATAGAAACTGAAGCTTTCTTT. Translation gives CASSSTGEIETEAFF.

V usage is TRBV7-3 and J usage is TRBJ1-1; D is unresolved. The CDR3 is made up of 17 amino acids. With 2 bases removed from V and 0 bases from J, the gap between germline ends came to 16 bases. Germline assignment: CDR1 SGHTA and CDR2 FQGTGA. The CDR3 loop reads CASSLVAGASMNTEAFF. The CDR3 region has the DNA TGTGCCAGCAGCTTAGTGGCAGGCGCCTCTATGAACACTGAAGCTTTCTTT.

The chain couples TRBV7-3 to TRBJ2-3, with 7 bases that match TRBD1. The V and J ends lost 4 bases and 4 bases, in that order; junction bases with no gene match: 8. The CDR3 is 15 residues long. Germline V lookup: CDR1 SGHTA, CDR2 FQGTGA. The CDR3 spells CASSSGTASADTQYF. CDR3 DNA sequence: TGTGCCAGCAGCTCCGGGACAGCCTCGGCAGATACGCAGTATTTT.

The V gene is TRBV19, the J gene TRBJ1-1; maybe TRBD1 (6 bases). Trimming took 9 bases from V and 4 from J, leaving 21 bases between them. CDR1 and CDR2 (germline): LNHDA, SQIVND (reference sequence). The CDR3 is 15 amino acids. CDR3 sequence (DNA): TGTGCCAGCCGCCCGCCGGGACATCGCGTCACTGAAGCTTTCTTT. Its translation is CASRPPGHRVTEAFF.

The gene calls are TRBV6-6 and TRBJ1-1, with 7 bases fitting TRBD1. V lost 2 bases to trimming and J lost 8 bases; unmatched junction nucleotides: 8. This CDR3 spans 14 amino acids. Per germline, CDR1 MNHNY and CDR2 SVGAGI (reference sequence). CDR3 bases: TGTGCCAGCAGTTACCAGCGAGGGGGCGCGGAAGCTTTCTTT. It codes for CASSYQRGGAEAFF.

This chain connects TRBV5-1 to TRBJ2-7; D possibly corresponds to TRBD2 (5 bases). CDR1 and CDR2 from the germline V gene are SGHRS and YFSETQ. Trimming left V 5 bases short and J 3 bases short, with 12 bases between. The CDR3 spans 13 residues. CDR3 sequence (DNA): TGCGCCAGCAGGTTACTAGTGGGCTACGAGCAGTACTTC. Protein product: CASRLLVGYEQYF. The full variable domain, completed using reference TRBV5-1 and TRBJ2-7, is KAGVTQTPRYLIKTRGQQVTLSCSPISGHRSVSWYQQTPGQGLQFLFEYFSETQRNKGNFPGRFSGRQFSNSRSEMNVSTLELGDSALYLCASRLLVGYEQYFGPGTRLTVT.

This clone was detected a few times. Its ends do not fully match the called genes, so a read error is possible. The genes are TRBV7-9 and TRBJ1-3; D is uncertain. This CDR3 is built from 16 residues. Per germline, CDR1 SEHNR and CDR2 FQNEAQ (reference sequence). CDR3 loop: CSSSPQYLGTGNTIYF. The CDR3 bases are TGTTCCAGCAGCCCCCAATACCTAGGTACTGGAAACACCATATATTTT.

The rearrangement links TRBV5-1 to TRBJ2-5; no clear D gene. With 0 bases removed from V and 7 bases from J, the gap between germline ends came to 10 bases. Germline V gene sequence: CDR1 SGHRS, CDR2 YFSETQ. This CDR3 is 13 amino acids long. CDR3 nucleotides: TGCGCCAGCAGCTTGGATTTTACGGGGACCCAGTACTTC. It encodes CASSLDFTGTQYF.

The gene calls are TRBV2 and TRBJ2-7, with D possibly TRBD2 on 5 matching bases. V was clipped by 6 bases and J by 0 bases, with 18 bases between them. Germline V gene sequence: CDR1 SNHLY, CDR2 FYNNEI. CDR3 size: 16 residues. The CDR3 region is CASSPFQAGGSYEQYF. The CDR3 DNA sequence: TGTGCCAGCAGCCCCTTCCAGGCGGGCGGCTCCTACGAGCAGTACTTC.

J is TRBJ1-2 and V is TRBV18; D is undetermined. V shed 3 bases and J shed 4 bases, with 12 bases lying between them. Germline V gives CDR1 KGHSH, CDR2 LQKENI. There are 14 residues in the CDR3. CDR3 in DNA: TGTGCCAGCTCACCGACTGATGGGAGCTATGGCTACACCTTC. Its protein is CASSPTDGSYGYTF.

As DNA, the CDR3 is TGTGCCAGCAGCCCAGGGACAGGGGTTCCCTACGAGCAGTACTTC. Its translation is CASSPGTGVPYEQYF. The chain uses TRBV7-6 and TRBJ2-7; 10 bases line up with TRBD1. The V and J ends lost 5 bases and 2 bases, in that order; junction bases with no gene match: 6. CDR1 and CDR2 (germline): SGHVS, FNYEAQ. The CDR3 sequence is 15 residues long.

The chain combines TRBV2 with TRBJ1-2; 7 nucleotides match TRBD1. V gave up 4 bases and J gave up 2 bases; unmatched junction bases: 10. Germline-derived CDR1 and CDR2 are SNHLY and FYNNEI. CDR3 length: 16 amino acids. The CDR3 DNA sequence: TGTGCCAGCAGTGTAGACAGGGTAGCAGGCAACTATGGCTACACCTTC. Amino acids: CASSVDRVAGNYGYTF.

This rearrangement joins TRBV5-6 to TRBJ2-3; D is uncertain. Per germline, CDR1 SGHDT and CDR2 YYEEEE. The ends were cut back, 3 bases at V and 0 bases at J, with 5 bases in the middle. This CDR3 has 13 amino acids. CDR3 sequence (DNA): TGTGCCAGCAGCTCTACTAGCACAGATACGCAGTATTTT. Translated, it gives CASSSTSTDTQYF.